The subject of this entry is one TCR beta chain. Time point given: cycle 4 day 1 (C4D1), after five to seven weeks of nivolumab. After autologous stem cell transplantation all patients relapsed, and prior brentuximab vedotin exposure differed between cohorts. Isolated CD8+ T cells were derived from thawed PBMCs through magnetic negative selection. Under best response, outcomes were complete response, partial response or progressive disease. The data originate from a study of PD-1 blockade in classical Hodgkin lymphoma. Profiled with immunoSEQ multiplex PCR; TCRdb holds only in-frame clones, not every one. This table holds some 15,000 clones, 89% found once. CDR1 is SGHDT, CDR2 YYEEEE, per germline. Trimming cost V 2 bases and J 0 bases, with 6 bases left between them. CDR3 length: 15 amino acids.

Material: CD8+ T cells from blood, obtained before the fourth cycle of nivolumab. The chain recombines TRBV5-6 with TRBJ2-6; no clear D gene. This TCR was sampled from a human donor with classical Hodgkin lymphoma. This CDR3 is CASSFWISGANVLTF. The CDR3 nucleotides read TGTGCCAGCAGCTTCTGGATCTCTGGGGCCAACGTCCTGACTTTC.